Below are 20 T cell receptor beta chains sequenced from a single sample in a study of beta chain features in type 1 diabetes. The antigens for these receptors are not known. Whole-study results and caveats: Moderate yet significant TCRB CDR3 shortening was seen in Type 1 diabetes patients in all four CD4+ subsets.

Sequenced material consisted of expressed TCRB transcripts (all of the isolated RNA was reverse transcribed). The data were produced by immunoSEQ multiplex PCR, yet TCRdb's version contains in-frame clones alone and is incomplete. The sample comprises 240,000 or so clones, about 15% of which are singletons, and 0.019% rests with the top ten. Sequences were obtained from naive CD4+ T cells from blood. The receptors originated from a man aged 25 to 40 with type 1 diabetes.

The gene calls are TRBV19 and TRBJ1-2, with D possibly matching TRBD1 (6 bases). CDR1 and CDR2 from the germline V gene are LNHDA and SQIVND (reference sequence). Trimming removed 0 bases at V and 0 bases at J, with 23 bases between. The CDR3 runs to 20 residues. CDR3 loop: CASSIDEAGDIRSSNYGYTF. The CDR3 region has the DNA TGTGCCAGTAGTATAGATGAAGCGGGGGACATCCGAAGTTCTAACTATGGCTACACCTTC.

The V and J genes are TRBV10-3 and TRBJ2-2; 8 positions agree with TRBD1. There are 15 residues in the CDR3. CDR1 and CDR2 from the germline V gene are ENHRY and SYGVKD. V gave up 3 bases and J gave up 6 bases; unmatched junction bases: 6. The CDR3 region is CAISELGQGSGELFF. For the CDR3, the DNA is TGTGCCATCAGTGAACTCGGACAGGGCTCCGGGGAGCTGTTTTTT.

CDR3 DNA sequence: TGCGCCAGCAGGTCGGGGAGCGGATCCAACGTCCTGACTTTC. Protein sequence: CASRSGSGSNVLTF. The chain carries TRBV5-1 and TRBJ2-6, with D maybe TRBD2 (5 bases). The ends were cut back, 5 bases at V and 8 bases at J, with 14 bases in the middle. This CDR3 contains 14 residues. Germline CDR1 SGHRS, CDR2 YFSETQ. The whole variable domain, remainder taken from reference TRBV5-1 and TRBJ2-6, is KAGVTQTPRYLIKTRGQQVTLSCSPISGHRSVSWYQQTPGQGLQFLFEYFSETQRNKGNFPGRFSGRQFSNSRSEMNVSTLELGDSALYLCASRSGSGSNVLTFGAGSRLTVL.

This clone was detected a few times. This rearrangement joins TRBV29-1 to TRBJ2-7; 7 nucleotides align to TRBD1. The CDR3 length is 13 residues. CDR1 and CDR2 (germline): SQVTM, ANQGSEA. Trimming at V came to 5 bases and at J to 3 bases, leaving 7 bases not matched to a gene. The CDR3 nucleotides are TGCAGCGTTCAGGAGTCAGGGGGCTACGAGCAGTACTTC. Translating gives CSVQESGGYEQYF.

The chain is built from TRBV5-1 and TRBJ2-7; 10 bases are shared with TRBD2. Per germline, CDR1 SGHRS and CDR2 YFSETQ. V lost 2 bases to trimming and J lost 0 bases; unmatched junction nucleotides: 5. This CDR3 comprises 16 residues. CDR3 nucleotides: TGCGCCAGCAGCTTCCAAGCGGGAGGGAGCTCCTACGAGCAGTACTTC. Amino acid sequence: CASSFQAGGSSYEQYF.

This clone was observed a few times. CDR3 nucleotide sequence: TGTGCCAGCAGTGTTGTTCTCTATGGCTACACCTTC. Its translation: CASSVVLYGYTF. V is TRBV6-1 and J is TRBJ1-2, with no clear D. The CDR3 is 12 amino acids. V was clipped by 4 bases and J by 4 bases, with 7 bases between them. Germline V lookup: CDR1 MNHNS, CDR2 SASEGT.

V usage is TRBV5-1 and J usage is TRBJ2-7; TRBD1 matches at 8 bases. J gave up 4 bases and V 0 bases, and 6 bases lay outside the gene matches. Germline values: CDR1 SGHRS, CDR2 YFSETQ. The CDR3 is made up of 15 amino acids. CDR3 amino acids: CASSLEAGGWYEQYF. The CDR3 coding sequence is TGCGCCAGCAGCTTGGAGGCAGGGGGCTGGTACGAGCAGTACTTC.

This chain connects TRBV7-9 to TRBJ2-4, with TRBD1 identical over 8 bases. Germline values: CDR1 SEHNR, CDR2 FQNEAQ (reference sequence). This CDR3 has 15 amino acids. Losses at the gene ends were 5 bases for V and 0 bases for J; bases not matched to a gene: 3. The CDR3 DNA reads TGTGCCAGCAGCCGGACAGGGTTAGCCAAAAACATTCAGTACTTC. As protein: CASSRTGLAKNIQYF. Variable domain in full (rest from reference TRBV7-9 and TRBJ2-4): DTGVSQNPRHKITKRGQNVTFRCDPISEHNRLYWYRQTLGQGPEFLTYFQNEAQLEKSRLLSDRFSAERPKGSFSTLEIQRTEQGDSAMYLCASSRTGLAKNIQYFGAGTRLSVL.

This clone was picked up a small number of times. The chain carries TRBV30 and TRBJ1-1; TRBD1 is a possible D gene (6 bases). The ends were cut back, 6 bases at V and 1 base at J, with 21 bases in the middle. CDR1 is GTSNPN, CDR2 SVGIG, per germline (reference sequence). The CDR3 loop spans 16 amino acids. The CDR3 is CACAILRTVPNTEAFF. The CDR3 bases are TGTGCCTGCGCAATACTTCGGACAGTACCGAACACTGAAGCTTTCTTT.

The chain recombines TRBV19 with TRBJ2-1, with 7 positions matching TRBD2. CDR1 LNHDA and CDR2 SQIVND come from the germline V gene (reference sequence). The CDR3 covers 15 residues. The V gene end was trimmed by 5 bases and the J gene end by 6 bases; junction bases not matched to a gene: 10. CDR3 nucleotide sequence: TGTGCCAGTAGTCTCCGGGACTATAAGATCAATGAGCAGTTCTTC. Translation: CASSLRDYKINEQFF.

This clone was recorded a few times. The V and J genes are TRBV10-2 and TRBJ2-7; D not resolved. Germline CDR1 and CDR2: WSHSY and SAAADI. Trimming stripped 6 bases from V and 2 bases from J, with 8 bases between. There are 12 residues in the CDR3. The chain's CDR3 is CASSFKTYEQYF. The CDR3 DNA is TGCGCCAGCAGCTTTAAAACCTACGAGCAGTACTTC.

The J gene is TRBJ2-5, the V gene TRBV7-2, with D tentatively TRBD1 (6 bases). Trimming removed 1 base at V and 1 base at J, with 10 bases between. Germline-derived CDR1 and CDR2 are SGHTA and FQGNSA. The CDR3 is made up of 15 amino acids. The CDR3 coding sequence is TGTGCCAGCAGCTTAGTGGGACAACTCCAAGAGACCCAGTACTTC. Translated: CASSLVGQLQETQYF.

The chain is built from TRBV18 and TRBJ2-7; D is unclear. V lost 0 bases to trimming and J lost 4 bases, with 7 bases between them. The CDR3 extends over 13 amino acids. Germline CDR1 and CDR2: KGHSH and LQKENI. In DNA form, the CDR3 reads TGTGCCAGCTCACCACCATCTTTATACGAGCAGTACTTC. Protein sequence: CASSPPSLYEQYF.

This clone turned up a few times. The chain recombines TRBV7-2 with TRBJ2-7, with D possibly being TRBD2 (5 bases). The CDR3 sequence is 15 residues long. With 0 bases removed from V and 4 bases from J, the gap between germline ends came to 13 bases. The V gene's germline CDR1 is SGHTA and CDR2 FQGNSA. The CDR3 is CASSLAPGVGYEQYF. In nucleotides, the CDR3 is TGTGCCAGCAGCTTAGCACCCGGGGTGGGGTACGAGCAGTACTTC.

The chain combines TRBV7-8 with TRBJ1-5; weak D call: TRBD1 (5 bases). CDR3 length: 15 amino acids. V shed 5 bases and J shed 0 bases, with 11 bases lying between them. Germline V gives CDR1 SGHVS, CDR2 FQNEAQ. CDR3 DNA sequence: TGTGCCAGCAGCCTGGGGGGACTTAGCAATCAGCCCCAGCATTTT. Protein product: CASSLGGLSNQPQHF. The whole variable domain, remainder taken from reference TRBV7-8 and TRBJ1-5, is GAGVSQSPRYKVAKRGQDVALRCDPISGHVSLFWYQQALGQGPEFLTYFQNEAQLDKSGLPSDRFFAERPEGSVSTLKIQRTQQEDSAVYLCASSLGGLSNQPQHFGDGTRLSIL.

This clone showed up just a few times. The chain links TRBV7-2 to TRBJ2-1; D ambiguous. CDR1 and CDR2 from the germline V gene are SGHTA and FQGNSA. The CDR3 length is 16 residues. V was trimmed by 3 bases and J by 4 bases, leaving 16 bases between them. The CDR3, as DNA: TGTGCCAGCAGCTTCGGAGCAGAATCCGAATACAATGAGCAGTTCTTC. As protein: CASSFGAESEYNEQFF. Looking up the rest from reference TRBV7-2 and TRBJ2-1 gives the full variable domain: GAGVSQSPSNKVTEKGKDVELRCDPISGHTALYWYRQSLGQGLEFLIYFQGNSAPDKSGLPSDRFSAERTGGSVSTLTIQRTQQEDSAVYLCASSFGAESEYNEQFFGPGTRLTVL.

This chain links TRBV6-5 with TRBJ2-1; 10 bases align to TRBD2. The CDR3 is made up of 15 amino acids. Germline lookup yields CDR1 MNHEY and CDR2 SVGAGI. J was trimmed by 1 base and V by 6 bases; bases with no gene match: 3. The CDR3: CASRLTSGSYNEQFF. The CDR3 bases are TGTGCCAGCAGGTTGACTAGCGGGTCCTACAATGAGCAGTTCTTC.

The sample holds one count of this clone. The chain has TRBV11-3 and TRBJ1-1; D uncertain. In germline, CDR1 is SGHNT, CDR2 YENEEA. CDR3 length: 12 residues. V was cut by 4 bases and J by 3 bases, with 6 bases left in between. The CDR3 DNA follows: TGTGCCAGCAGCTCAAGAGACACTGAAGCTTTCTTT. Translation gives CASSSRDTEAFF.

J is TRBJ2-3 and V is TRBV29-1; D might be TRBD1 (6 bases). The ends were cut back, 8 bases at V and 4 bases at J, with 13 bases in the middle. This CDR3 contains 12 residues. Per germline, CDR1 SQVTM and CDR2 ANQGSEA. CDR3 sequence (DNA): TGCAGCTCCACAGGGTGGGCAGATACGCAGTATTTT. Translated, it gives CSSTGWADTQYF.

V usage is TRBV7-2 and J usage is TRBJ2-7; a possible D gene is TRBD2 (6 bases). Trimming pared 5 bases from V and 1 base from J, leaving 15 bases between. Per the germline V gene, CDR1 is SGHTA and CDR2 is FQGNSA. CDR3 length equals 15 residues. The chain's CDR3 is CASSPLRDGSYEQYF. The CDR3 DNA follows: TGTGCCAGCAGCCCCCTGCGGGACGGATCCTACGAGCAGTACTTC.